These 21 T cell receptor delta chains came from one sample sequenced in a study of Vδ1+ human thymocytes. RNA was extracted from the cells and then reverse transcribed. CDR3 amplicons came from multiplex PCR with pooled V-gene forward and constant-region reverse primers. TCRdb reapplied CATT to the multiplex PCR reads. In the table there are roughly 55,000 delta-chain clones, less than 20% of which are singletons. Study conclusions and caveats: Thymic TRG and TRD repertoires appeared highly polyclonal.

These receptors lack a known antigen. The sequenced sample was Vdelta1+ gamma-delta thymocytes from the thymus. Subset noted: FACS-sorted CD3+ TCRalphabeta- TCRVdelta1+ TCRVdelta2- thymocytes. All receptors come from a boy under two years old who had congenital heart surgery.

As to this clone: A junction boundary mismatches the germline segment, possibly from a read error. This rearrangement joins TRDV1 to TRDJ1, with D possibly TRDD3 on 5 matching bases. This CDR3 contains 15 residues. Per germline, CDR1 TSWWSYY and CDR2 QGS. CDR3 nucleotide sequence: TGTGCTCGTGGGGAACTATGGATGGGCGCCGATAAACTCATCTTT. This encodes CARGELWMGADKLIF.

This clone was seen a handful of times. The chain couples TRDV1 to TRDJ1, with 9 bases aligning to TRDD2. Germline CDR1 and CDR2: TSWWSYY and QGS. Unmatched junction bases numbered 19, after V lost 5 bases and J lost 0 bases. The CDR3 is 20 residues long. The CDR3 DNA sequence: TGTGCTCTTGGGCCATCCTTCCTACGACTACTGGGGACGGACACCGATAAACTCATCTTT. Residues: CALGPSFLRLLGTDTDKLIF.

The V and J genes are TRAV29/DV5 and TRDJ1; 10 nucleotides match TRDD3. J gave up 2 bases and V 5 bases, and 21 bases lay outside the gene matches. CDR1 is NSMFDY and CDR2 is ISSIKDK in the germline V gene. The CDR3 runs to 19 residues. The CDR3 bases are TGTGCAGCCGTTCCTCCTGTACTGGGGGATTCCCATCTGACCGATAAACTCATCTTT. Amino acid sequence: CAAVPPVLGDSHLTDKLIF.

There are a few counts of this clone. The chain joins TRDV3 to TRDJ1; 10 bases line up with TRDD3. Germline V gene data show CDR1 as TVYSNPD and CDR2 as GDNSRS (reference sequence). V lost 4 bases to trimming and J lost 4 bases; unmatched junction nucleotides: 15. The CDR3 consists of 16 residues. The CDR3 loop is CASWGLRPGGYDKLIF. The CDR3 nucleotides are TGTGCCTCCTGGGGGCTTAGGCCTGGGGGATACGATAAACTCATCTTT.

The genes are TRDV1 and TRDJ1; a weak D match, TRDD3 (5 bases). V gave up 0 bases and J gave up 0 bases, with 8 bases separating them. The CDR3 is made up of 15 amino acids. In germline, CDR1 is TSWWSYY, CDR2 QGS. The CDR3 DNA reads as TGTGCTCTTGGGGAACTGGGGGTTGACACCGATAAACTCATCTTT. This translates into CALGELGVDTDKLIF.

This clone was seen only a few times. The J gene is TRDJ1, the V gene TRDV1; 11 positions match TRDD3. CDR1 is TSWWSYY and CDR2 is QGS in the germline V gene. V shed 0 bases, J shed 4 bases, and the junction held 10 bases outside the gene matches. The CDR3 extends over 18 amino acids. CDR3 amino acids: CALGELAAGGYMVDKLIF. In nucleotides, the CDR3 is TGTGCTCTTGGGGAACTTGCAGCTGGGGGATACATGGTCGATAAACTCATCTTT.

This chain uses TRDV1 with TRDJ1; D is unresolved. From germline, CDR1 is TSWWSYY and CDR2 QGS. V lost 2 bases and J 5 bases, leaving 18 bases between the germline ends. This CDR3 has 16 residues. CDR3 amino acids: CALGESRSRPVDKLIF. In DNA, the CDR3 is TGTGCTCTTGGGGAATCAAGATCCCGACCCGTTGATAAACTCATCTTT.

This clone came up many times. The chain links TRDV2 to TRDJ1, with 10 bases lining up with TRDD3. The CDR3 extends over 19 amino acids. Germline V gene sequence: CDR1 GEAIGNYY, CDR2 EKD. V shed 3 bases, J shed 1 base, and the junction held 16 bases outside the gene matches. CDR3 coding DNA: TGTGCCTGTGACTTGGCCAGGGTACTGGGGGATCTGGTCACCGATAAACTCATCTTT. Translation: CACDLARVLGDLVTDKLIF.

The gene calls are TRDV1 and TRDJ1; either TRDD2 or TRDD3 may fit D (7 bases each). V lost 2 bases to trimming and J lost 6 bases, with 34 bases between them. CDR1 is TSWWSYY and CDR2 is QGS in the germline V gene. The length of the CDR3 is 21 residues. The CDR3 sequence: CALGEGSEAPFLMYWGHKLIF. The CDR3 DNA is TGTGCTCTTGGGGAAGGGTCTGAGGCCCCCTTCCTTATGTACTGGGGCCATAAACTCATCTTT.

As regards this clone: One end of the junction does not line up with germline, which may come from a read error. This specimen includes other DNA sequences encoding the same CDR3. The chain is built from TRDV2 and TRDJ1; a weak D match, TRDD3 (6 bases). Looked up from germline, CDR1 is GEAIGNYY and CDR2 is EKD. The CDR3 is 13 residues long. CDR3 sequence: CACDPYWADKLIF. DNA of the CDR3: TGCGCCTGTGACCCTTACTGGGCCGATAAACTCATCTTT.

V and J are TRDV1 and TRDJ1; 13 nucleotides match TRDD3. The CDR3 spans 21 residues. The germline gives CDR1 TSWWSYY, CDR2 QGS. Trimming removed 0 bases from V and 10 bases from J; junction bases left unmatched: 23. CDR3 DNA sequence: TGTGCTCTTGGGGAACTTCTCGTTCCTCTGGATCCGTACTGGGGGATACGAGGACTCATCTTT. Protein: CALGELLVPLDPYWGIRGLIF.

This clone was observed a few times. The V and J genes are TRDV1 and TRDJ1, with 10 bases identical to TRDD3. This CDR3 spans 23 amino acids. With V trimmed by 1 base and J by 0 bases, 23 bases remained unmatched. Germline lookup yields CDR1 TSWWSYY and CDR2 QGS. CDR3 region: CALGEPLGLPRGGYAEYTDKLIF. The CDR3, as DNA: TGTGCTCTTGGGGAACCCCTTGGCCTTCCTAGGGGGGGATACGCTGAGTACACCGATAAACTCATCTTT.

The chain employs TRDV1 and TRDJ1; TRDD3 matches 7 bases. Germline CDR1 and CDR2: TSWWSYY and QGS. Trimming cost V 2 bases and J 0 bases; bases outside gene matches: 12. The CDR3 sequence is 18 residues long. CDR3 protein: CALGEFGSGYAYTDKLIF. The CDR3 DNA follows: TGTGCTCTTGGGGAATTTGGTAGTGGATACGCGTACACCGATAAACTCATCTTT.

The chain carries TRDV1 and TRDJ1; D is uncertain. The CDR3 covers 20 residues. V lost 4 bases to trimming and J lost 1 base, with 28 bases between them. CDR1 is TSWWSYY, CDR2 QGS, per germline. CDR3 loop: CALGGAACTLTHRITDKLIF. The DNA for the CDR3 is TGTGCTCTTGGGGGAGCCGCTTGTACCCTCACTCACCGTATCACCGATAAACTCATCTTT.

V usage is TRDV1 and J usage is TRDJ1, with D possibly matching TRDD3 (5 bases). V was shortened by 5 bases and J by 3 bases, with 19 bases between the two germline ends. Germline loops: CDR1 TSWWSYY, CDR2 QGS. The CDR3 spans 16 residues. The CDR3 reads CALGLCATRDADKLIF. The CDR3, as DNA: TGTGCTCTTGGGTTATGTGCTACGAGGGATGCCGATAAACTCATCTTT.

This clone appeared a few times. The gene calls are TRAV29/DV5 and TRDJ1, with D perhaps TRDD3 (5 bases). CDR3 size: 18 residues. V was cut by 0 bases and J by 0 bases, with 21 bases left in between. Germline CDR1 and CDR2: NSMFDY and ISSIKDK. CDR3: CAASGGGIPYRYTDKLIF. CDR3 nucleotides: TGTGCAGCAAGCGGGGGCGGGATCCCGTATCGGTACACCGATAAACTCATCTTT.

The chain combines TRDV1 with TRDJ1; no clear D gene. The germline gives CDR1 TSWWSYY, CDR2 QGS. The CDR3 spans 14 residues. Deletions cut 4 bases from V and 2 bases from J, with 11 bases between. The CDR3 DNA reads TGTGCTCTTGGGGTAATAAAGGGGACCGATAAACTCATCTTT. Translated, it gives CALGVIKGTDKLIF.

This chain joins TRDV1 and TRDJ1; unclear D gene. CDR3 length: 19 amino acids. Germline assignment: CDR1 TSWWSYY and CDR2 QGS. Trimming pared 4 bases from V and 0 bases from J, leaving 24 bases between. CDR3 in amino acids: CALGGRYVDGGVYTDKLIF. Written as DNA, the CDR3 is TGTGCTCTTGGGGGACGCTACGTCGATGGAGGGGTTTACACCGATAAACTCATCTTT.

This clone was recorded a few times. This rearrangement joins TRDV1 to TRDJ1; D is undetermined. CDR3 length: 15 amino acids. The germline V and J ends were trimmed by 4 bases and 0 bases, with 12 bases remaining between them. CDR1 and CDR2 (germline): TSWWSYY, QGS. The CDR3 coding sequence is TGTGCTCTTGGGGGGTTCTTCTCGTACACCGATAAACTCATCTTT. It translates to CALGGFFSYTDKLIF.

V and J are TRDV1 and TRDJ1; D is uncertain. Trimming cost V 7 bases and J 0 bases, with 24 bases left between them. CDR1 and CDR2 from the germline V gene are TSWWSYY and QGS. This CDR3 region has 18 residues. This CDR3 reads CALAAGDAQRGYTDKLIF. In nucleotides, the CDR3 is TGTGCTCTTGCCGCCGGAGACGCTCAACGAGGATACACCGATAAACTCATCTTT.

This clone showed up many times. The J gene is TRDJ2, the V gene TRAV29/DV5, with 8 bases matching TRDD3. V trimming: 4 bases; J trimming: 0 bases; junction bases outside the gene matches: 8. Germline values: CDR1 NSMFDY, CDR2 ISSIKDK. There are 16 residues in the CDR3. The CDR3 DNA follows: TGTGCAGCATTGCTGCTACTGGGGGCTTTGACAGCACAACTCTTCTTT. As protein: CAALLLLGALTAQLFF.